A single sample gave rise to the 26 T cell receptor beta chains below, sequenced in a study of cytomegalovirus exposure and HLA in healthy donors. The PCR made use of 60 Vbeta and 13 Jbeta primers. Clones were sequenced by immunoSEQ multiplex PCR, and TCRdb holds only the in-frame ones, with some missing. This table has about 68,000 clones, roughly 77% appearing once. Sequencing was performed on PBMCs. These receptor sequences come from a human donor in good health.

CDR3 residues: CAWGGRTYTF. DNA for the CDR3: TGTGCCTGGGGCGGTCGTACCTACACCTTC. The rearrangement joins TRBV30 to TRBJ1-2; no clear D. There are 10 residues in the CDR3. The germline V gene has CDR1 GTSNPN and CDR2 SVGIG (reference sequence). V dropped 5 bases and J dropped 10 bases, with 11 bases sitting between them.

This sequence joins TRBV5-1 and TRBJ2-7; D may be TRBD1 (6 bases). In germline, CDR1 is SGHRS, CDR2 YFSETQ. CDR3 size: 13 residues. V was trimmed by 0 bases and J by 6 bases, leaving 10 bases between them. CDR3 protein: CASSLGSGVEQYF. Here the CDR3 DNA reads TGCGCCAGCAGCTTGGGATCAGGGGTCGAGCAGTACTTC.

The V and J genes are TRBV7-9 and TRBJ2-7, with a tentative D call TRBD1 (5 bases). With 5 bases removed from V and 8 bases from J, the gap between germline ends came to 13 bases. In germline, CDR1 is SEHNR, CDR2 FQNEAQ (reference sequence). The CDR3 is 12 amino acids. CDR3 amino acids: CASSLQGSQQYF. As DNA, the CDR3 is TGTGCCAGCAGCCTCCAGGGTTCCCAGCAGTACTTC.

This chain's CDR3 is CSGLAGGIGEQYF. CDR3 in DNA: TGCAGCGGTCTAGCGGGGGGCATCGGCGAGCAGTACTTC. This sequence joins TRBV29-1 and TRBJ2-7; TRBD2 aligns across 11 bases. The CDR3 spans 13 residues. The V gene's germline CDR1 is SQVTM and CDR2 ANQGSEA. V was clipped by 7 bases and J by 6 bases; unmatched bases: 8.

The chain links TRBV19 to TRBJ2-7; 7 bases align to TRBD2. The V segment lost 3 bases and the J segment 9 bases; nucleotides outside the gene matches: 14. The CDR3 length is 15 residues. The germline CDR1 and CDR2 sequences are LNHDA and SQIVND (reference sequence). CDR3 nucleotide sequence: TGTGCCAGTAGTATGGGAGGGTTGCGACGGGACCTGCAGTACTTC. Amino acids: CASSMGGLRRDLQYF.

This chain joins TRBV19 and TRBJ1-4; 10 bases map to TRBD1. V gave up 7 bases and J gave up 5 bases; unmatched junction bases: 7. This CDR3 region has 15 residues. CDR1 and CDR2 from the germline V gene are LNHDA and SQIVND (reference sequence). The CDR3 region has the DNA TGTGCCAGTAACTCGGGACAGGGGTTAAATGAAAAACTGTTTTTT. Amino acids: CASNSGQGLNEKLFF.

This clone was seen a few times. The chain links TRBV4-1 to TRBJ1-6, with 7 positions matching TRBD1. This CDR3 contains 16 residues. Germline CDR1 reads MGHRA; CDR2 reads YSYEKL. Germline trimming cut 4 bases from V and 6 bases from J; bases unmatched to any gene: 9. The CDR3 DNA reads as TGCGCCAGCAGCCCTTCCTTGGGACAGTCTAATTCACCCCTCCACTTT. This encodes CASSPSLGQSNSPLHF.

V gene TRBV15 combines with J gene TRBJ2-5; 8 nucleotides align to TRBD1. The germline V gene has CDR1 LNHNV and CDR2 YYDKDF (reference sequence). There are 16 residues in the CDR3. Germline trimming cut 0 bases from V and 6 bases from J; bases unmatched to any gene: 9. The CDR3 DNA sequence: TGTGCCACCAGCAGAGATTCGGCAGGGGGCGCACAGACCCAGTACTTC. It yields the protein CATSRDSAGGAQTQYF.

The V gene is TRBV19, the J gene TRBJ1-1, with D possibly being TRBD1 (6 bases). Trimming left V 8 bases short and J 1 base short, with 14 bases between. From germline, CDR1 is LNHDA and CDR2 SQIVND (reference sequence). This CDR3 has 14 residues. The CDR3 bases are TGTGCCAGTGAACCCCGAGGGGGGAACACTGAAGCTTTCTTT. This sequence encodes CASEPRGGNTEAFF.

This chain connects TRBV4-1 to TRBJ2-7; possibly TRBD1 for D (6 bases). The germline V gene encodes CDR1 MGHRA and CDR2 YSYEKL. V was cut by 0 bases and J by 5 bases, with 14 bases left in between. The CDR3 extends over 15 amino acids. Here the CDR3 reads CASSQDPRGIHEQYF. CDR3 sequence (DNA): TGCGCCAGCAGCCAAGATCCCAGGGGTATCCACGAGCAGTACTTC.

The rearrangement links TRBV11-1 to TRBJ2-3; 7 nucleotides match TRBD1. J lost 12 bases, V lost 5 bases, and 8 bases had no gene match. Germline loops: CDR1 SGHAT, CDR2 FQDESV (reference sequence). The CDR3 has 12 residues. CDR3 nucleotides: TGTGCCAGCAGCCACCGGGACAGACTACAGTATTTT. Translation gives CASSHRDRLQYF.

The CDR3 is CASSLFPGGNTEAFF. Here the CDR3 DNA reads TGTGCCAGCAGTTTATTTCCAGGGGGGAACACTGAAGCTTTCTTT. The J gene is TRBJ1-1, the V gene TRBV27; 7 bases are a match to TRBD1. The germline gives CDR1 MNHEY, CDR2 SMNVEV (reference sequence). This CDR3 is 15 amino acids long. The ends lost 1 base at V and 1 base at J; junction bases unmatched: 3.

This clone has only a few counts. V gene TRBV7-8 combines with J gene TRBJ1-4; 9 bases agree with TRBD1. This CDR3 contains 17 residues. Germline V gives CDR1 SGHVS, CDR2 FQNEAQ. V lost 5 bases, J lost 8 bases, and 15 bases stayed unmatched. CDR3 nucleotide sequence: TGTGCCAGCAGCCTATCCTCCTCCGGGACAGGGTGGGAAAAACTGTTTTTT. The encoded protein is CASSLSSSGTGWEKLFF.

The gene calls are TRBV30 and TRBJ1-5; D is unclear. The CDR3 length is 12 residues. Deletions cut 5 bases from V and 8 bases from J, with 13 bases between. The V gene's germline CDR1 is GTSNPN and CDR2 SVGIG (reference sequence). Here the CDR3 reads CAWGQEAEPQHF. The CDR3 DNA reads TGTGCCTGGGGGCAGGAGGCTGAGCCCCAGCATTTT.

This clone occurred once. This chain links TRBV5-4 with TRBJ2-5; TRBD2 agrees at 8 bases. J gave up 1 base and V 2 bases, and 1 base lay outside the gene matches. Germline V gives CDR1 SGHNT, CDR2 YYREEE (reference sequence). This CDR3 has 14 amino acids. In nucleotides, the CDR3 is TGTGCCAGCAGCTTAGGGACTAGCCAAGAGACCCAGTACTTC. Translated, it gives CASSLGTSQETQYF.

The chain employs TRBV7-6 and TRBJ2-5, with TRBD1 as a possible D gene (6 bases). The V and J ends lost 5 bases and 4 bases respectively, with 20 bases between them. The V gene's germline CDR1 is SGHVS and CDR2 FNYEAQ. The CDR3 has 16 residues. The CDR3 region is CASSPPGQPYAETQYF. CDR3 nucleotides: TGTGCCAGCAGCCCTCCGGGACAACCATATGCAGAGACCCAGTACTTC. The full variable domain, with the rest looked up from reference TRBV7-6 and TRBJ2-5, is GAGVSQSPRYKVTKRGQDVALRCDPISGHVSLYWYRQALGQGPEFLTYFNYEAQQDKSGLPNDRFSAERPEGSISTLTIQRTEQRDSAMYRCASSPPGQPYAETQYFGPGTRLLVL.

CDR3 sequence reads: CASSQGDRVREKLFF. The CDR3 nucleotides are TGCGCCAGCAGCCAAGGGGACAGGGTTAGAGAAAAACTGTTTTTT. The rearrangement joins TRBV4-1 to TRBJ1-4; 9 bases match TRBD1. The CDR3 loop spans 15 amino acids. Germline lookup yields CDR1 MGHRA and CDR2 YSYEKL. The V gene end was trimmed by 1 base and the J gene end by 8 bases; junction bases not matched to a gene: 5.

The CDR3, as DNA: TGTGCCAGCAGCTTAGCTTGGAGTAACACTGAAGCTTTCTTT. Its protein product is CASSLAWSNTEAFF. This rearrangement joins TRBV7-8 to TRBJ1-1; the D is unclear. Germline values: CDR1 SGHVS, CDR2 FQNEAQ. The CDR3 spans 14 residues. V lost 0 bases and J lost 2, with 7 bases in between.

This clone was found once. V and J are TRBV6-1 and TRBJ1-5; maybe TRBD1 (5 bases). With 2 bases removed from V and 4 bases from J, the gap between germline ends came to 15 bases. The CDR3 length is 16 residues. CDR1 and CDR2 (germline): MNHNS, SASEGT. The DNA for the CDR3 is TGTGCCAGCAGTGAATGGCTCGCCGGGGGGAATCAGCCCCAGCATTTT. Its protein product is CASSEWLAGGNQPQHF.

This chain uses TRBV19 with TRBJ2-5; 7 nucleotides align to TRBD1. V trimming: 5 bases; J trimming: 2 bases; junction bases outside the gene matches: 5. CDR3 length: 14 amino acids. The germline V gene has CDR1 LNHDA and CDR2 SQIVND (reference sequence). CDR3: CASSVGTVQETQYF. In DNA, the CDR3 is TGTGCCAGTAGTGTCGGGACAGTTCAAGAGACCCAGTACTTC.

The chain has TRBV19 and TRBJ2-4; 8 bases line up with TRBD1. Germline V gene lookup returns CDR1 LNHDA and CDR2 SQIVND (reference sequence). The CDR3 is 16 residues long. The J segment lost 2 bases and the V segment lost 4 bases, leaving 7 bases of the junction unmatched. CDR3 DNA sequence: TGTGCCAGTAGTAGATCAGGGGGCTCGCCCAAAAACATTCAGTACTTC. Amino acid sequence: CASSRSGGSPKNIQYF. Drawing the rest from reference TRBV19 and TRBJ2-4, the complete variable domain is DGGITQSPKYLFRKEGQNVTLSCEQNLNHDAMYWYRQDPGQGLRLIYYSQIVNDFQKGDIAEGYSVSREKKESFPLTVTSAQKNPTAFYLCASSRSGGSPKNIQYFGAGTRLSVL.

This clone was picked up one time. V and J are TRBV25-1 and TRBJ1-6; the D gene is possibly TRBD1 (6 bases). The CDR3 is made up of 16 amino acids. The V gene lost 3 bases and the J gene lost 9 bases, with 18 bases spanning the gap. The germline CDR1 and CDR2 sequences are MGHDK and SYGVNS. This CDR3 reads CASSDHRDPLRSPLHF. CDR3 bases: TGTGCCAGCAGTGACCACAGGGATCCGTTGCGTTCACCCCTCCACTTT.

This chain uses TRBV2 with TRBJ1-1; maybe TRBD1 (5 bases). V was cut by 6 bases and J by 1 base, with 12 bases left in between. The germline CDR1 and CDR2 sequences are SNHLY and FYNNEI. This CDR3 comprises 14 residues. The CDR3 reads CASRTVRGNTEAFF. The CDR3 DNA sequence: TGTGCCAGCAGGACGGTAAGGGGGAACACTGAAGCTTTCTTT.

This clone showed up just once. The rearrangement links TRBV7-9 to TRBJ1-4; TRBD1 matches at 8 bases. V trimming: 5 bases; J trimming: 7 bases; junction bases outside the gene matches: 6. The CDR3 is 14 residues long. Germline V gene lookup returns CDR1 SEHNR and CDR2 FQNEAQ (reference sequence). CDR3 DNA sequence: TGTGCCAGCAGCCGTGGACAGGGTGGTGAAAAACTGTTTTTT. Translating it yields CASSRGQGGEKLFF.

The chain joins TRBV13 to TRBJ2-5; weak D call: TRBD1 (6 bases). The CDR3 has 15 amino acids. Trimming left V 1 base short and J 4 bases short, with 13 bases between. Germline CDR1 and CDR2: PRHDT and FYEKMQ (reference sequence). CDR3 sequence (DNA): TGTGCCAGCAGCTTAGCGCAGGGGCAGGGAGAGACCCAGTACTTC. Translation gives CASSLAQGQGETQYF.

The chain uses TRBV7-8 and TRBJ2-5; TRBD2 aligns across 9 bases. The CDR3 runs 15 residues. Germline CDR1 is SGHVS and CDR2 is FQNEAQ. V lost 2 bases, J lost 2 bases, and 3 bases stayed unmatched. The CDR3 is CASSLLAGGQETQYF. The CDR3 bases are TGTGCCAGCAGCTTACTTGCGGGGGGGCAAGAGACCCAGTACTTC.